This passage covers 32 T cell receptor beta chains from one sample sequenced in a study of identical twins. Via MiXCR, TCRdb re-called the 5' RACE reads, giving one row per CDR3 protein. This table has nearly 650,000 distinct CDR3 sequences, roughly 6.6% appearing once. This sample was also put to use in a study of yellow fever vaccine responses in identical twins.

The sequencing sample was made of PBMCs. The receptors were sampled from a young woman in good health.

This CDR3 reads CSARDALAAQETQYF. The CDR3 DNA follows: TGCAGTGCTAGAGATGCTCTAGCGGCCCAAGAGACCCAGTACTTC. This chain uses TRBV20-1 with TRBJ2-5; 7 positions match TRBD2. This CDR3 is built from 15 residues. The trim removed 0 bases at V and 1 base at J, leaving 5 bases unmatched. Germline CDR1 reads DFQATT; CDR2 reads SNEGSKA (reference sequence).

This clonotype has a handful of counts. V gene TRBV18 combines with J gene TRBJ1-1, with TRBD1 matching 12 bases. V shed 0 bases and J 4 bases; nucleotides not matched to a gene: 6. CDR1 KGHSH and CDR2 LQKENI come from the germline V gene. The CDR3 is 17 amino acids. CDR3 sequence: CASSPPGQGARVTEAFF. As DNA, the CDR3 is TGTGCCAGCTCACCACCGGGACAGGGGGCGCGAGTCACTGAAGCTTTCTTT.

This clonotype was seen ten or more times. V usage is TRBV7-2 and J usage is TRBJ2-2; D ambiguous. The germline CDR1 and CDR2 sequences are SGHTA and FQGNSA. The CDR3 length is 13 residues. V was pared by 0 bases and J by 6 bases, with 5 bases between. The CDR3: CASSLAKAGELFF. The DNA for the CDR3 is TGTGCCAGCAGCTTAGCGAAGGCCGGGGAGCTGTTTTTT.

This clonotype was seen many times. The chain couples TRBV7-9 to TRBJ1-4; possibly TRBD1 for D (6 bases). With 3 bases removed from V and 3 bases from J, the gap between germline ends came to 14 bases. This CDR3 spans 16 amino acids. Germline CDR1 and CDR2: SEHNR and FQNEAQ (reference sequence). Written as DNA, the CDR3 is TGTGCCAGCAGCTTTAACACAGGGAGATCTAATGAAAAACTGTTTTTT. Translated: CASSFNTGRSNEKLFF.

This clonotype was recorded at least ten times. This chain uses TRBV5-1 with TRBJ2-3, with D maybe TRBD2 (6 bases). V gave up 6 bases and J gave up 1 base, with 18 bases separating them. Germline V gives CDR1 SGHRS, CDR2 YFSETQ. The CDR3 consists of 16 residues. The CDR3 region is CASTRSRDPGTDTQYF. The CDR3 nucleotides read TGCGCCAGCACCCGCTCGCGGGACCCTGGCACAGATACGCAGTATTTT.

The chain employs TRBV28 and TRBJ1-5; a weak D match, TRBD1 (5 bases). Trimming removed 7 bases from V and 0 bases from J, with 13 bases in between. The CDR3 covers 15 residues. Germline CDR1 MDHEN, CDR2 SYDVKM. DNA for the CDR3: TGTGCCAGCAACCTTTGGGGGGATAGCAATCAGCCCCAGCATTTT. Its translation: CASNLWGDSNQPQHF.

This rearrangement joins TRBV29-1 to TRBJ2-3; D call uncertain. The germline gives CDR1 SQVTM, CDR2 ANQGSEA. V was shortened by 4 bases and J by 4 bases, with 15 bases between the two germline ends. The CDR3 contains 14 residues. Here the CDR3 DNA reads TGCAGCGTTGGCTTCTTGGGGTCCCCAGATACGCAGTATTTT. It translates to CSVGFLGSPDTQYF.

This chain uses TRBV28 with TRBJ2-7, with 8 nucleotides matching TRBD1. This CDR3 contains 15 residues. V lost 3 bases and J lost 3; bases outside the gene matches: 7. Germline-derived CDR1 and CDR2 are MDHEN and SYDVKM. CDR3 sequence (DNA): TGTGCCAGCAGTTTTGGCGGGACAGGCCTCTACGAGCAGTACGTC. Protein: CASSFGGTGLYEQYV.

The chain has TRBV4-1 and TRBJ1-5; unclear D gene. V lost 1 base and J 1 base, leaving 14 bases between the germline ends. This CDR3 is built from 17 residues. Germline values: CDR1 MGHRA, CDR2 YSYEKL. The CDR3 sequence is CASSQVHTGMSNQPQHF. The CDR3 region has the DNA TGCGCCAGCAGCCAAGTGCACACGGGGATGAGCAATCAGCCCCAGCATTTT.

This clonotype was observed many times. The chain recombines TRBV14 with TRBJ2-1, with D perhaps matching TRBD2 (5 bases). The germline V gene has CDR1 SGHDN and CDR2 FVKESK. CDR3 length: 15 residues. V lost 0 bases, J lost 7 bases, and 13 bases lay in between. CDR3 sequence: CASSQEPGSGNEQFF. DNA for the CDR3: TGTGCCAGCAGCCAAGAGCCGGGCTCGGGGAATGAGCAGTTCTTC.

A few counts support this clonotype. The chain joins TRBV20-1 to TRBJ2-5; tentatively, D is TRBD1 (6 bases). Trimming cost V 4 bases and J 5 bases, with 17 bases left between them. This CDR3 comprises 14 residues. Germline values: CDR1 DFQATT, CDR2 SNEGSKA (reference sequence). CDR3 region: CSANPPGAWETQYF. Written as DNA, the CDR3 is TGCAGTGCTAACCCACCAGGGGCATGGGAGACCCAGTACTTC.

This clonotype was found a few times. The chain employs TRBV9 and TRBJ1-1; D is perhaps TRBD1 (6 bases). Germline lookup yields CDR1 SGDLS and CDR2 YYNGEE. The CDR3 totals 14 residues. Trimming stripped 1 base from V and 4 bases from J, with 11 bases between. The DNA of the CDR3 is TGTGCCAGCAGCGTAAGGGGGGCTGGCACTGAAGCTTTCTTT. This encodes CASSVRGAGTEAFF.

This clonotype was recorded many times. This sequence joins TRBV12-3 or TRBV12-4 and TRBJ2-1, with 16 bases identical to TRBD2. J lost 7 bases, V lost 6 bases, and 3 bases had no gene match. The CDR3 spans 15 residues. CDR3 in amino acids: CASSPGLAGGNEQFF. In nucleotides, the CDR3 is TGTGCCAGCAGCCCGGGACTAGCGGGAGGGAATGAGCAGTTCTTC.

The sample holds many counts of this clonotype. The rearrangement uses TRBV24-1 and TRBJ2-2, with D tentatively TRBD2 (6 bases). Germline CDR1 and CDR2: KGHDR and SFDVKD. Trimming removed 3 bases at V and 2 bases at J, with 12 bases between. The CDR3 sequence is 16 residues long. CDR3 residues: CATSDAGKVNTGELFF. CDR3 nucleotides: TGTGCCACCAGTGATGCGGGGAAGGTCAACACCGGGGAGCTGTTTTTT.

The chain joins TRBV9 to TRBJ2-5, with TRBD2 as a possible D gene (5 bases). Between the trimmed V and J ends, which lost 1 base and 5 bases, there was a span of 12 bases. CDR1 is SGDLS and CDR2 is YYNGEE in the germline V gene. The CDR3 runs to 14 residues. Here the CDR3 reads CASSVSGVQETQYF. CDR3 bases: TGTGCCAGCAGCGTATCCGGGGTCCAGGAGACCCAGTACTTC.

This rearrangement joins TRBV4-2 to TRBJ2-5, with TRBD2 identical over 11 bases. The CDR3 loop spans 18 amino acids. Unmatched junction bases numbered 10, after V lost 0 bases and J lost 4 bases. Germline assignment: CDR1 LGHNA and CDR2 YNFKEQ. The CDR3 reads CASSQDPISGGDRETQYF. The CDR3 nucleotides read TGTGCCAGCAGCCAAGATCCGATTAGCGGGGGGGATCGAGAGACCCAGTACTTC.

CDR3 DNA sequence: TGTGCCAGCAGCCGACTTAATATGAGGGAGGAGCAGTTCTTC. Its translation: CASSRLNMREEQFF. The J gene is TRBJ2-1, the V gene TRBV7-9; possibly TRBD2 for D (5 bases). There are 14 residues in the CDR3. CDR1 is SEHNR, CDR2 FQNEAQ, per germline (reference sequence). Trimming stripped 5 bases from V and 10 bases from J, with 18 bases between.

This clonotype was observed many times. The chain joins TRBV12-3 or TRBV12-4 to TRBJ1-1; the D is unclear. V gave up 7 bases and J gave up 6 bases, with 12 bases separating them. The CDR3 consists of 12 residues. The CDR3 DNA reads as TGTGCCAGCAACCCCTCGGGATCTGAAGCTTTCTTT. Protein: CASNPSGSEAFF.

This sequence joins TRBV10-3 and TRBJ2-1, with D perhaps TRBD2 (5 bases). V was cut by 6 bases and J by 6 bases, with 18 bases left in between. CDR1 is ENHRY, CDR2 SYGVKD, per germline. This CDR3 spans 15 amino acids. The CDR3 sequence: CAISQDSRGVNEQFF. The CDR3 coding sequence is TGTGCCATCAGCCAGGACTCCCGGGGTGTCAATGAGCAGTTCTTC.

CDR3 amino acids: CASSPRGPMENTEAFF. The DNA of the CDR3 is TGTGCCAGCAGCCCAAGGGGGCCGATGGAGAACACTGAAGCTTTCTTT. The V and J genes are TRBV3-1 and TRBJ1-1, with TRBD1 identical over 7 bases. The CDR3 totals 16 residues. The V gene's germline CDR1 is LGHDT and CDR2 YNNKEL (reference sequence). Trimming took 4 bases from V and 1 from J; bases not matched to a gene: 9.

This CDR3 reads CASRPTGRGNYGYTF. The CDR3 bases are TGTGCCAGCAGGCCGACAGGGCGGGGCAACTATGGCTACACCTTC. This chain links TRBV28 with TRBJ1-2; TRBD1 agrees at 7 bases. The CDR3 contains 15 residues. J gave up 2 bases and V 6 bases, and 9 bases lay outside the gene matches. Germline V gene data show CDR1 as MDHEN and CDR2 as SYDVKM.

This chain joins TRBV3-1 and TRBJ2-4; D is undetermined. V was trimmed by 3 bases and J by 2 bases, leaving 23 bases between them. Germline CDR1 and CDR2: LGHDT and YNNKEL (reference sequence). This CDR3 comprises 19 residues. CDR3 sequence (DNA): TGTGCCAGCAGCCAGCCCCCGGGTGGTGACGCTATTTCCAAAAACATTCAGTACTTC. This gives the protein CASSQPPGGDAISKNIQYF.

This clonotype was detected only a few times. The genes are TRBV11-1 and TRBJ2-7, with D perhaps matching TRBD1 (5 bases). V lost 5 bases to trimming and J lost 2 bases, with 13 bases between them. This CDR3 is 14 amino acids long. Germline V gene lookup returns CDR1 SGHAT and CDR2 FQDESV (reference sequence). This CDR3 reads CASSGTGTTYEQYV. The CDR3 DNA reads TGTGCCAGCAGCGGTACAGGAACCACCTACGAGCAGTACGTC.

The chain combines TRBV4-1 with TRBJ2-7, with no clear D. This CDR3 contains 13 residues. Germline V gene lookup returns CDR1 MGHRA and CDR2 YSYEKL. The germline V and J ends were trimmed by 1 base and 4 bases, with 8 bases remaining between them. The CDR3 DNA reads as TGCGCCAGCAGCCAAGCAGAACGATACGAGCAGTACTTC. Its translation: CASSQAERYEQYF.

The chain joins TRBV18 to TRBJ2-2; 7 nucleotides align to TRBD1. Germline V lookup: CDR1 KGHSH, CDR2 LQKENI. V lost 2 bases, J lost 3 bases, and 3 bases stayed unmatched. The CDR3 runs to 15 residues. The CDR3 protein is CASSPNRGDTGELFF. In DNA, the CDR3 is TGTGCCAGCTCACCAAACAGGGGTGACACCGGGGAGCTGTTTTTT.

This rearrangement joins TRBV5-5 to TRBJ2-7; 7 bases fit TRBD2. The CDR3 consists of 15 residues. CDR1 SGHKS and CDR2 YYEKEE come from the germline V gene (reference sequence). V dropped 2 bases and J dropped 0; count of bases not matched to a gene: 5. The DNA of the CDR3 is TGTGCCAGCAGCTTCGGGCTAGCGGTCTCCTACGAGCAGTACGTC. Its translation is CASSFGLAVSYEQYV.

V usage is TRBV12-3 or TRBV12-4 and J usage is TRBJ1-1; D remains unclear. This CDR3 has 13 residues. Trimming cost V 5 bases and J 0 bases, with 7 bases left between them. In DNA form, the CDR3 reads TGTGCCAGCAGTAGGCGAATGAACACTGAAGCTTTCTTT. Protein: CASSRRMNTEAFF.

The V gene is TRBV3-1, the J gene TRBJ2-3, with 7 nucleotides matching TRBD1. CDR1 and CDR2 (germline): LGHDT, YNNKEL (reference sequence). The junction had 7 bases not matched to a gene; V was cut back by 8 bases and J by 5 bases. The CDR3 sequence is 13 residues long. CDR3 in amino acids: CASGLTGIDTQYF. Written as DNA, the CDR3 is TGTGCCAGCGGTTTGACAGGGATAGATACGCAGTATTTT.

This clonotype appeared a few times. The rearrangement links TRBV6-5 to TRBJ2-5; 9 bases map to TRBD2. Germline assignment: CDR1 MNHEY and CDR2 SVGAGI. V shed 0 bases, J shed 2 bases, and the junction held 4 bases outside the gene matches. This CDR3 region has 16 residues. The chain's CDR3 is CASSYSSTSGQETQYF. Written as DNA, the CDR3 is TGTGCCAGCAGTTACTCGTCGACTAGCGGACAAGAGACCCAGTACTTC.

In its sample, this clonotype was seen a few times. The chain is built from TRBV24-1 and TRBJ2-1, with D possibly being TRBD2 (6 bases). CDR3 length: 15 amino acids. Germline CDR1 KGHDR, CDR2 SFDVKD. The V and J ends lost 2 bases and 9 bases respectively, with 16 bases between them. CDR3 amino acids: CATSDSPGEQGEQFF. The DNA of the CDR3 is TGTGCCACCAGTGATTCGCCGGGGGAGCAGGGTGAGCAGTTCTTC.

This clonotype occurred many times. The chain uses TRBV24-1 and TRBJ1-2; 9 bases map to TRBD1. This CDR3 region has 13 residues. Per the germline V gene, CDR1 is KGHDR and CDR2 is SFDVKD. The V gene end was trimmed by 9 bases and the J gene end by 2 bases; junction bases not matched to a gene: 3. The CDR3 reads CATGGQGNYGYTF. The CDR3 region has the DNA TGTGCCACCGGGGGACAGGGAAACTATGGCTACACCTTC.

This chain links TRBV9 with TRBJ2-5, with 7 bases that match TRBD2. This CDR3 has 15 residues. From germline, CDR1 is SGDLS and CDR2 YYNGEE. Trimming took 4 bases from V and 5 from J; bases not matched to a gene: 11. Here the CDR3 DNA reads TGTGCCAGCAGCCCGAGACTAGCTTCCGACGAGACCCAGTACTTC. It is translated as CASSPRLASDETQYF.